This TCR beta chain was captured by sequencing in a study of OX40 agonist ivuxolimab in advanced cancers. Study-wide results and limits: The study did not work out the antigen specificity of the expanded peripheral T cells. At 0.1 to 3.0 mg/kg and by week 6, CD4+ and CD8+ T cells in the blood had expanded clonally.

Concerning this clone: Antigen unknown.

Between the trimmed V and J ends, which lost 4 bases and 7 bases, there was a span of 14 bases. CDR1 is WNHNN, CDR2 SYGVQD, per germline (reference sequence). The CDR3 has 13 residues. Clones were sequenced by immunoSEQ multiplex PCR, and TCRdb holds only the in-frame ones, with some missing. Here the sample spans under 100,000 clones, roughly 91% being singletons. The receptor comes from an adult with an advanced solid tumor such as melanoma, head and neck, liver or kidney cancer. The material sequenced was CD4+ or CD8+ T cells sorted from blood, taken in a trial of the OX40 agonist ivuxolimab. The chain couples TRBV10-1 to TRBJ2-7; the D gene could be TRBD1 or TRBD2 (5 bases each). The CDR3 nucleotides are TGCGCCAGCAGTGCCCAACGGGACCTGGAGCAGTACTTC. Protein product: CASSAQRDLEQYF.